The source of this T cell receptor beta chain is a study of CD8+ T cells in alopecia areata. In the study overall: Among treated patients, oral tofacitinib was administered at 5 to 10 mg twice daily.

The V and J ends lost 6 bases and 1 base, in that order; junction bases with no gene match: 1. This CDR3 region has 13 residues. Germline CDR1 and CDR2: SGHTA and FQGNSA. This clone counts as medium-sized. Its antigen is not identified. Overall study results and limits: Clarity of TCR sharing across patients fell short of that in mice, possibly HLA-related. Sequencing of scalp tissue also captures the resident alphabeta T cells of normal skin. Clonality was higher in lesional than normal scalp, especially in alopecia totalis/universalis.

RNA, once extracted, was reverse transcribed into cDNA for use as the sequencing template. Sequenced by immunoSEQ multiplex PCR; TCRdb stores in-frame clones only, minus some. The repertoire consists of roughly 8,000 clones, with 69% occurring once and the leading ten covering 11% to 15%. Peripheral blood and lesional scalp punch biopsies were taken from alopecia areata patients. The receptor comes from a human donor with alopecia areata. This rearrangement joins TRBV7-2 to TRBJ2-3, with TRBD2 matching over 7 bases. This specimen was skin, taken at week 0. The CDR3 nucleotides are TGTGCCAGCAGTGGGGGGGGCACAGATACGCAGTATTTT. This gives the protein CASSGGGTDTQYF.